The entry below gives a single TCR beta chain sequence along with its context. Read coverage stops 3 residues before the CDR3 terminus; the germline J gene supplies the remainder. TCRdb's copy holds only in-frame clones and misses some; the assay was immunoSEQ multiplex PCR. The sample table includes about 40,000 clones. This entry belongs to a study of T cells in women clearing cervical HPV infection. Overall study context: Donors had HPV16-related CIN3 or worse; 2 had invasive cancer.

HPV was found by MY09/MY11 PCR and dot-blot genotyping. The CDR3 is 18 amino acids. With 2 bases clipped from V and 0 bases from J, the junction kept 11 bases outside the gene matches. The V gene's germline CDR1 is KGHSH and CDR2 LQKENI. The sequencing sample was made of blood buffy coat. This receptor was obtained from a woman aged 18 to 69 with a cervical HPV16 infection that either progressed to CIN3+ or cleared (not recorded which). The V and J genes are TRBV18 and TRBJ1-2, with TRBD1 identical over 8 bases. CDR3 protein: CASSPAPGQVVPNYGYTF. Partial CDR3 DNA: TGTGCCAGCTCACCAGCTCCGGGACAGGTGGTTCCTAACTATGGC.